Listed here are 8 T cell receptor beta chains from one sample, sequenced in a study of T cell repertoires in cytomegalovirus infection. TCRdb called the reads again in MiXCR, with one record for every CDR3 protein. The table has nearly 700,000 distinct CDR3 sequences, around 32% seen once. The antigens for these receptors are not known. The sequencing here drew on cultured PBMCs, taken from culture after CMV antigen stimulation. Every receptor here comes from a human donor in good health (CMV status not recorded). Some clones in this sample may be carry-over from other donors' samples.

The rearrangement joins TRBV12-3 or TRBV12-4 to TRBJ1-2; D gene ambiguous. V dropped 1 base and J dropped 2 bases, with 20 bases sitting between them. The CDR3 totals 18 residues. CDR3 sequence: CASSLVLIGGRANYGYTF. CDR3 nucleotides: TGTGCCAGCAGTTTAGTCCTAATCGGAGGGAGAGCGAACTATGGCTACACCTTC.

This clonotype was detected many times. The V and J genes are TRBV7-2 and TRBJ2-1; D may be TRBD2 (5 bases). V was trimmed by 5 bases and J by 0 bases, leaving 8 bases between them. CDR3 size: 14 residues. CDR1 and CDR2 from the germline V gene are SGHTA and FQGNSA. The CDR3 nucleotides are TGTGCCAGCAGCCGAGGGTTCTCCTACAATGAGCAGTTCTTC. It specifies CASSRGFSYNEQFF.

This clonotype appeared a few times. CDR3 nucleotide sequence: TGTGCCAGCAGTTACCGCGAGGGGGATGGATCACCCCTCCACTTT. It encodes CASSYREGDGSPLHF. The V gene is TRBV6-5, the J gene TRBJ1-6; D might be TRBD1 (6 bases). The CDR3 totals 15 residues. Germline CDR1 reads MNHEY; CDR2 reads SVGAGI. V lost 2 bases and J 10 bases, leaving 15 bases between the germline ends.

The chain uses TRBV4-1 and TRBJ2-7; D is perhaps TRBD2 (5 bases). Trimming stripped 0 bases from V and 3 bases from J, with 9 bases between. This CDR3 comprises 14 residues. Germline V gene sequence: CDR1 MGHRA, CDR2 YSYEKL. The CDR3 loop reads CASSQEMGSYEQYF. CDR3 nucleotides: TGCGCCAGCAGCCAAGAAATGGGGAGCTACGAGCAGTACTTC.

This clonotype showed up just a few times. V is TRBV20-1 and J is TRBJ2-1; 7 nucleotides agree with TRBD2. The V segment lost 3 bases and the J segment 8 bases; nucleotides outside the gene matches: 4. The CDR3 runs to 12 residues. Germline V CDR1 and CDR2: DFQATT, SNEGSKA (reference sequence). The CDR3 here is CSASGGRYEQFF. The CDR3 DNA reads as TGCAGTGCTAGCGGGGGGAGGTATGAGCAGTTCTTC.

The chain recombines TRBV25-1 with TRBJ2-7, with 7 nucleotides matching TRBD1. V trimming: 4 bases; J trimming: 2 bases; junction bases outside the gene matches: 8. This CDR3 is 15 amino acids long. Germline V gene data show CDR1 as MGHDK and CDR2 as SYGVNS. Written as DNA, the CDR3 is TGTGCCAGCAGTGGGCGACAGGGCCTACCCTACGAGCAGTACTTC. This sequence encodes CASSGRQGLPYEQYF.

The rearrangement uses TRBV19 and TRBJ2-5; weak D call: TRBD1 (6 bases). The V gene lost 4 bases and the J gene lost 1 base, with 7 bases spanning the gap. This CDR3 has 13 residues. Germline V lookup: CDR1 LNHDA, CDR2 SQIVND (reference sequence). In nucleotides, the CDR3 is TGTGCCAGTAGTACCAGGGGCCAAGAGACCCAGTACTTC. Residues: CASSTRGQETQYF.

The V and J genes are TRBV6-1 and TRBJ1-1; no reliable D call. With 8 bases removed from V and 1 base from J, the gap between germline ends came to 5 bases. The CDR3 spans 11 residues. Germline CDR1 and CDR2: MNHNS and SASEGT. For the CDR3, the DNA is TGTGCCAGCCTCGCGAACACTGAAGCTTTCTTT. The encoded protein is CASLANTEAFF.